This is a list of T cell receptor beta chains from one sample in a study of T cells after yellow fever vaccination. TCRdb reanalysed the 5' RACE reads using MiXCR and keeps one entry per CDR3 protein. Here the sample spans a few hundred thousand distinct CDR3 sequences, roughly 9.4% being singletons. The specimen comprised PBMCs, sampled on the day of the first yellow fever vaccination. These receptors originate from a man aged 18 to 30 who received the YFV17D yellow fever vaccine. Both conserved end residues are part of each CDR3. Fields, in order: clone size, D gene, V gene, J gene, CDR3 protein, CDR3 DNA. D genes are given only for firm matches. Part of the rows lack a size; the others show once, few, many or a class for expanded clones.

abundance: few
d_gene: TRBD2
v_gene: TRBV12-3/TRBV12-4
j_gene: TRBJ2-3
CDR3aa: CASLSGLSTDTQYF
CDR3nt: TGTGCCAGTCTCTCGGGACTAAGCACAGATACGCAGTATTTT

abundance: few
d_gene: -
v_gene: TRBV9
j_gene: TRBJ1-6
CDR3aa: CASSVEGRESSPLHF
CDR3nt: TGTGCCAGCAGCGTAGAAGGCAGGGAAAGTTCACCCCTCCACTTT

abundance: -
d_gene: TRBD1
v_gene: TRBV7-2
j_gene: TRBJ1-2
CDR3aa: CASSVTGQGTYGYTF
CDR3nt: TGTGCCAGCAGCGTAACGGGACAGGGGACCTATGGCTACACCTTC

abundance: few
d_gene: -
v_gene: TRBV7-9
j_gene: TRBJ1-1
CDR3aa: CASSLGIRGAVDTEAFF
CDR3nt: TGTGCCAGCAGCTTAGGGATCCGGGGGGCTGTGGACACTGAAGCTTTCTTT

abundance: few
d_gene: TRBD1
v_gene: TRBV7-9
j_gene: TRBJ2-5
CDR3aa: CASSQNRDSVLETQYF
CDR3nt: TGTGCCAGCAGCCAGAACCGGGACAGTGTTTTGGAGACCCAGTACTTC

abundance: -
d_gene: TRBD2
v_gene: TRBV5-4
j_gene: TRBJ2-5
CDR3aa: CASSRTGGDQETQYF
CDR3nt: TGTGCCAGCAGCCGAACCGGGGGGGACCAAGAGACCCAGTACTTC

abundance: -
d_gene: TRBD1
v_gene: TRBV19
j_gene: TRBJ1-1
CDR3aa: CASSSPGQGIMNTEAFF
CDR3nt: TGTGCCAGTAGTTCTCCGGGACAGGGGATCATGAACACTGAAGCTTTCTTT

abundance: -
d_gene: -
v_gene: TRBV7-6
j_gene: TRBJ2-2
CDR3aa: CASSVRQSTGELFF
CDR3nt: TGTGCCAGCAGCGTCCGACAGTCCACCGGGGAGCTGTTTTTT

abundance: -
d_gene: -
v_gene: TRBV5-1
j_gene: TRBJ2-5
CDR3aa: CASRMTGASGDQGWETQYF
CDR3nt: TGCGCCAGCCGGATGACAGGGGCTAGCGGGGACCAGGGCTGGGAGACCCAGTACTTC

abundance: few
d_gene: TRBD1
v_gene: TRBV4-1
j_gene: TRBJ2-7
CDR3aa: CASSYPGQGVDEQYF
CDR3nt: TGCGCCAGCAGCTACCCGGGACAGGGGGTGGACGAGCAGTACTTC

abundance: few
d_gene: -
v_gene: TRBV5-1
j_gene: TRBJ2-3
CDR3aa: CASNPGAGAHADTQYF
CDR3nt: TGCGCCAGCAACCCGGGGGCGGGGGCCCATGCAGATACGCAGTATTTT

abundance: -
d_gene: -
v_gene: TRBV12-3/TRBV12-4
j_gene: TRBJ2-1
CDR3aa: CASSSGLSQLDEQFF
CDR3nt: TGTGCCAGCAGTTCCGGACTATCTCAACTCGATGAGCAGTTCTTC

abundance: -
d_gene: -
v_gene: TRBV6-4
j_gene: TRBJ2-1
CDR3aa: CASSDRGAGEQFF
CDR3nt: TGTGCCAGCAGTGATCGGGGCGCCGGGGAGCAGTTCTTC

abundance: few
d_gene: TRBD2
v_gene: TRBV20-1
j_gene: TRBJ2-5
CDR3aa: CSAISLAEETQYF
CDR3nt: TGCAGTGCTATCAGTCTAGCGGAAGAGACCCAGTACTTC

abundance: few
d_gene: -
v_gene: TRBV7-3
j_gene: TRBJ2-3
CDR3aa: CASSQGGPATDTQYF
CDR3nt: TGTGCCAGCAGCCAGGGGGGGCCGGCCACAGATACGCAGTATTTT

abundance: few
d_gene: -
v_gene: TRBV10-3
j_gene: TRBJ1-1
CDR3aa: CAISALLDAEAFF
CDR3nt: TGTGCCATCAGTGCCCTCCTCGACGCTGAAGCTTTCTTT

abundance: many
d_gene: TRBD1
v_gene: TRBV4-3
j_gene: TRBJ1-1
CDR3aa: CASSRTGGVPEAFF
CDR3nt: TGCGCCAGCAGCCGGACAGGGGGGGTCCCAGAAGCTTTCTTT

abundance: few
d_gene: -
v_gene: TRBV24-1
j_gene: TRBJ2-2
CDR3aa: CATSDHDRTGELFF
CDR3nt: TGTGCCACCAGTGACCACGACAGGACCGGGGAGCTGTTTTTT

abundance: few
d_gene: -
v_gene: TRBV20-1
j_gene: TRBJ2-3
CDR3aa: CSAPQNGGPRDTQYF
CDR3nt: TGCAGTGCTCCACAGAATGGGGGGCCGCGGGATACGCAGTATTTT

abundance: -
d_gene: -
v_gene: TRBV20-1
j_gene: TRBJ1-5
CDR3aa: CSARDLREKQPQHF
CDR3nt: TGCAGTGCTAGAGATTTAAGGGAGAAACAGCCCCAGCATTTT

abundance: few
d_gene: TRBD2
v_gene: TRBV4-3
j_gene: TRBJ2-3
CDR3aa: CASSQGLGRGNSDTQYF
CDR3nt: TGCGCCAGCAGCCAAGGCCTCGGGAGGGGTAATTCCGATACGCAGTATTTT

abundance: -
d_gene: -
v_gene: TRBV25-1
j_gene: TRBJ1-2
CDR3aa: CASNGGYSGYTF
CDR3nt: TGTGCCAGCAATGGGGGATACTCTGGCTACACCTTC

abundance: -
d_gene: -
v_gene: TRBV20-1
j_gene: TRBJ1-3
CDR3aa: CSARDPSSSGNTIYF
CDR3nt: TGCAGTGCTAGAGATCCGAGTAGCTCTGGAAACACCATATATTTT

abundance: -
d_gene: -
v_gene: TRBV12-3/TRBV12-4
j_gene: TRBJ2-7
CDR3aa: CASRPSTGSYEQYF
CDR3nt: TGTGCCAGCAGACCCTCTACAGGTTCCTACGAGCAGTACTTC

abundance: many
d_gene: -
v_gene: TRBV5-4
j_gene: TRBJ2-1
CDR3aa: CASSGDYPSEQFF
CDR3nt: TGTGCCAGCAGCGGAGACTATCCGAGTGAGCAGTTCTTC

abundance: many
d_gene: TRBD1
v_gene: TRBV6-1
j_gene: TRBJ1-2
CDR3aa: CASTRQGNGYTF
CDR3nt: TGTGCCAGCACTCGACAGGGGAATGGCTACACCTTC

abundance: once
d_gene: -
v_gene: TRBV20-1
j_gene: TRBJ1-4
CDR3aa: CSARDLVQDNEKLFF
CDR3nt: TGCAGTGCTAGAGATTTAGTCCAGGACAATGAAAAACTGTTTTTT

abundance: many
d_gene: -
v_gene: TRBV20-1
j_gene: TRBJ1-5
CDR3aa: CSAVEVWDQPQHF
CDR3nt: TGCAGTGCCGTGGAGGTCTGGGATCAGCCCCAGCATTTT

abundance: -
d_gene: TRBD1
v_gene: TRBV4-3
j_gene: TRBJ2-7
CDR3aa: CASSQDEGADEQYF
CDR3nt: TGCGCCAGCAGCCAAGATGAGGGGGCAGACGAGCAGTACTTC

abundance: -
d_gene: -
v_gene: TRBV20-1
j_gene: TRBJ2-3
CDR3aa: CSARVGSSTDTQYF
CDR3nt: TGCAGTGCCCGAGTGGGTTCAAGCACAGATACGCAGTATTTT

abundance: -
d_gene: -
v_gene: TRBV5-1
j_gene: TRBJ1-1
CDR3aa: CASSYEGVRTEAFF
CDR3nt: TGCGCCAGCAGCTACGAGGGGGTACGCACTGAAGCTTTCTTT

abundance: few
d_gene: -
v_gene: TRBV12-3/TRBV12-4
j_gene: TRBJ2-7
CDR3aa: CASRSTVVGFEQYF
CDR3nt: TGTGCCAGCAGATCTACAGTGGTGGGTTTCGAGCAGTACTTC

abundance: -
d_gene: -
v_gene: TRBV15
j_gene: TRBJ2-7
CDR3aa: CATSRGAETYEQYF
CDR3nt: TGTGCCACCAGTCGGGGGGCGGAAACCTACGAGCAGTACTTC

abundance: few
d_gene: -
v_gene: TRBV6-5
j_gene: TRBJ1-4
CDR3aa: CASSYSPGWRNEKLFF
CDR3nt: TGTGCCAGCAGTTACTCGCCGGGATGGAGAAATGAAAAACTGTTTTTT

abundance: -
d_gene: -
v_gene: TRBV21-1
j_gene: TRBJ1-1
CDR3aa: CASSKEVEGRNTEAFF
CDR3nt: TGTGCCAGCAGCAAAGAGGTGGAGGGGCGAAACACTGAAGCTTTCTTT

abundance: -
d_gene: -
v_gene: TRBV6-5
j_gene: TRBJ1-6
CDR3aa: CASSSLVGARSPLHF
CDR3nt: TGTGCCAGCAGTTCCCTCGTGGGGGCGCGTTCACCCCTCCACTTT

abundance: -
d_gene: TRBD1
v_gene: TRBV6-1
j_gene: TRBJ2-1
CDR3aa: CASSTTGGLGTNEQFF
CDR3nt: TGTGCCAGCAGTACGACAGGGGGCCTAGGTACAAATGAGCAGTTCTTC

abundance: -
d_gene: -
v_gene: TRBV12-5
j_gene: TRBJ2-1
CDR3aa: CASGLPGTEPYNEQFF
CDR3nt: TGTGCTAGTGGTTTGCCGGGGACTGAGCCCTACAATGAGCAGTTCTTC

abundance: -
d_gene: -
v_gene: TRBV29-1
j_gene: TRBJ1-2
CDR3aa: CSVVTRGGFYGYTF
CDR3nt: TGCAGCGTCGTGACAAGGGGCGGGTTCTATGGCTACACCTTC

abundance: -
d_gene: TRBD1
v_gene: TRBV6-1
j_gene: TRBJ1-3
CDR3aa: CASSRLRQGNTIYF
CDR3nt: TGTGCCAGCAGTCGCCTTCGACAGGGGAACACCATATATTTT

abundance: few
d_gene: TRBD1
v_gene: TRBV6-1
j_gene: TRBJ1-2
CDR3aa: CASSPGTGGLLWGYTF
CDR3nt: TGTGCCAGCAGCCCAGGGACAGGGGGCCTCCTATGGGGCTACACCTTC

abundance: -
d_gene: TRBD1
v_gene: TRBV7-2
j_gene: TRBJ2-7
CDR3aa: CASGPYPGQGANHEQYF
CDR3nt: TGTGCCAGCGGACCTTATCCGGGACAGGGGGCGAACCACGAGCAGTACTTC